This T cell receptor (beta chain) was obtained from a study of PD-1 blockade in classical Hodgkin lymphoma. Study information: The nivolumab dose that patients received was 3 mg/kg, given intravenously every 2 weeks. Notes on the study in general: Reports described newly diagnosed patients as having lower baseline TCR diversity than healthy donors. Significantly greater TCR diversity emerged by C4D1 in CD4+ cells but not CD8+ cells.

Only in-frame clones appear in the TCRdb table, and some are missing; sequencing was by immunoSEQ multiplex PCR. The table shows more than 50,000 clones, with about 70% occurring only once. J gave up 1 base and V 5 bases, and 1 base lay outside the gene matches. The germline CDR1 and CDR2 sequences are SSHAT and FNYEAQ (reference sequence). This CDR3 has 14 residues. With no exception, relapse followed autologous stem cell transplantation in all patients, and brentuximab vedotin exposure varied. To note about this clone: Antigen: not known.

The specimen comprised peripheral blood mononuclear cells (PBMCs), sampled before the second cycle of nivolumab. The chain employs TRBV7-7 and TRBJ2-2, with 7 nucleotides matching TRBD2. This sequence originates from a human donor with classical Hodgkin lymphoma. CDR3 amino acids: CASSPGGNTGELFF. CDR3 bases: TGTGCCAGCAGCCCGGGGGGGAACACCGGGGAGCTGTTTTTT.